Shown below are 3 T cell receptor beta chains from a single sample sequenced in a study of identical twins (dated by TCRdb to 2016 to 2017). Receptor libraries were prepared by 5' RACE. These reads were obtained on an Illumina HiSeq 2000. TCRdb reprocessed the public reads (quality trimming at Q25 with fastp, clone calling with MiXCR) and kept in-frame beta chains. For every CDR3 protein sequence, its rows merge into one entry that carries the most common genes and DNA. The sample table lists 200,000 to 250,000 distinct CDR3 sequences, 6% to 9% of them with a count of one. The ten biggest clones cover around 1.8% of the sample. The same sample was also used in a study of yellow fever vaccine responses in identical twins.

Sample: memory (CD45RO+) T cells sorted from blood. In the paper's terms, the cell subset or site label means: CD45RO+ enriched T cells. The receptors shown here come from a young woman in good health.

This clonotype appeared many times. The rearrangement joins TRBV7-8 to TRBJ2-1; 12 bases fit TRBD2. Germline CDR1 SGHVS, CDR2 FQNEAQ. V shed 6 bases and J 6 bases; nucleotides not matched to a gene: 3. The length of the CDR3 is 14 residues. The CDR3 DNA reads as TGTGCCAGCAGTGGACTAGCGGGGAGCAATGAGCAGTTCTTC. Translation: CASSGLAGSNEQFF.

A few counts support this clonotype. This rearrangement joins TRBV7-9 to TRBJ1-6, with D unclear. CDR3 size: 13 residues. Trimming removed 1 base at V and 11 bases at J, with 9 bases between. CDR1 and CDR2 (germline): SEHNR, FQNEAQ (reference sequence). CDR3 in amino acids: CASSLDFFPPLHF. As DNA, the CDR3 is TGTGCCAGCAGCTTAGACTTCTTTCCACCCCTCCACTTT. Full variable domain (missing parts from reference TRBV7-9 and TRBJ1-6): DTGVSQNPRHKITKRGQNVTFRCDPISEHNRLYWYRQTLGQGPEFLTYFQNEAQLEKSRLLSDRFSAERPKGSFSTLEIQRTEQGDSAMYLCASSLDFFPPLHFGNGTRLTVT.

This clonotype came up many times. The J gene is TRBJ2-1, the V gene TRBV7-9, with D uncertain. Germline V gene lookup returns CDR1 SEHNR and CDR2 FQNEAQ (reference sequence). The CDR3 extends over 13 amino acids. The V and J ends lost 1 base and 8 bases respectively, with 9 bases between them. Here the CDR3 reads CASSLVPGHEQFF. CDR3 sequence (DNA): TGTGCCAGCAGCTTAGTGCCGGGTCATGAGCAGTTCTTC.